This TCR beta chain emerged from a study of radiotherapy plus CTLA-4 blockade in lung cancer. Study background: Among enrolled patients, over 15% responded and 31% achieved disease control. Study results and caveats: In blood, TCR clones derived from the tumor expanded after radiotherapy plus ipilimumab.

Produced via immunoSEQ multiplex PCR; TCRdb's table is partial and in-frame only. Of more than 75,000 clones in the sample, around 87% were seen once. A word on this clone: The antigen is not known.

The receptor comes from a human donor with non-small cell lung cancer who had stable disease on radiotherapy plus ipilimumab. Sequencing used peripheral blood, obtained from a patient treated with radiotherapy plus ipilimumab.

The chain's CDR3 is CASSLGESGNTIYF. CDR3 coding DNA: TGTGCCAGCAGCTTAGGGGAGTCCGGAAACACCATATATTTT. J is TRBJ1-3 and V is TRBV7-6, with D unclear. V was trimmed by 1 base and J by 4 bases, leaving 8 bases between them. Germline values: CDR1 SGHVS, CDR2 FNYEAQ. This CDR3 has 14 residues.